The present TCR beta chain was sequenced within a study of OX40 agonist ivuxolimab in advanced cancers. Profiling relied on immunoSEQ multiplex PCR, and the TCRdb table lists in-frame clones only, not all of them. The repertoire includes tens of thousands of clones, about 90% of them detected once, and about 1.3% sits in the top ten. Autoimmune disease history or systemic immunosuppression led to patients being barred. At cycle 4 day 1, cycle 7 day 1, and baseline, blood was sampled. Source: CD4+ or CD8+ T cells sorted from blood, taken in a trial of the OX40 agonist ivuxolimab. The clonotype was recovered from an adult with an advanced solid tumor such as melanoma, head and neck, liver or kidney cancer.

Here the CDR3 DNA reads TGTGCCAGCAGTTCTCCGACAAGGGCGTACTACGAGCAGTACTTC. Translation gives CASSSPTRAYYEQYF. The chain recombines TRBV6-5 with TRBJ2-7, with no clear D. This CDR3 contains 15 residues. The V end lost 4 bases, the J end lost 3 bases, and 16 bases lay between the germline ends. Per the germline V gene, CDR1 is MNHEY and CDR2 is SVGAGI.